The 28 T cell receptor beta chains in this list originate from one sample, sequenced in a study of identical twins (dated by TCRdb to 2016 to 2017). Libraries were constructed by 5' RACE. TCRdb records Illumina HiSeq 2000 as the sequencer. Clones were called with MiXCR by TCRdb after fastp trimmed the public reads at Q25, and only in-frame beta chains were retained. Every CDR3 protein is listed once, alongside the most common genes and DNA of its rows. This sample lists a few hundred thousand distinct CDR3 sequences; roughly 12% were detected once. The ten largest account for around 4% of the sample. Separately, the same data were catalogued under a study of yellow fever vaccine responses in identical twins.

Input material: memory (CD45RO+) T cells sorted from blood. This sample's cell subset or site label indicates: CD45RO+ enriched T cells. The receptor source for this set is a young woman in good health.

In its sample, this clonotype was seen a few times. This chain links TRBV3-1 with TRBJ1-6; D uncertain. Germline V CDR1 and CDR2: LGHDT, YNNKEL (reference sequence). The CDR3 covers 14 residues. Deletions cut 4 bases from V and 6 bases from J, with 10 bases between. The CDR3 sequence: CASSLGRVNSPLHF. In DNA form, the CDR3 reads TGTGCCAGCAGCCTGGGAAGAGTTAATTCACCCCTCCACTTT.

This chain uses TRBV7-6 with TRBJ2-1; TRBD2 aligns across 12 bases. V lost 3 bases and J lost 7; bases outside the gene matches: 4. The CDR3 is 15 residues long. From germline, CDR1 is SGHVS and CDR2 FNYEAQ. The CDR3 loop is CASSFRLAGVNEQFF. The CDR3 DNA reads TGTGCCAGCAGCTTCCGACTAGCGGGAGTGAATGAGCAGTTCTTC.

Regarding this clonotype: A much larger clone lies a single base off, so this may be a read error. J is TRBJ2-2 and V is TRBV9; tentatively, D is TRBD2 (5 bases). CDR1 is SGDLS, CDR2 YYNGEE, per germline. The CDR3 sequence is 14 residues long. V dropped 4 bases and J dropped 2 bases, with 9 bases sitting between them. The CDR3 DNA sequence: TGTGCCAGCAGCATGAGGACTAACACCGGGGAGCTGTTTTTT. It yields the protein CASSMRTNTGELFF.

This clonotype occurred a few times. This rearrangement joins TRBV28 to TRBJ2-5; D perhaps matches TRBD2 (5 bases). This CDR3 has 16 residues. Germline CDR1 is MDHEN and CDR2 is SYDVKM. V lost 3 bases and J 4 bases, leaving 18 bases between the germline ends. The CDR3 nucleotides read TGTGCCAGCAGTTTGGTTGTAGGGAGTAACAGAGAGACCCAGTACTTC. Its protein product is CASSLVVGSNRETQYF.

This clonotype occurred many times. The V call is TRBV12-3 or TRBV12-4, the J call TRBJ1-4; the match to TRBD1 covers 10 bases. The J segment lost 5 bases and the V segment lost 5 bases, leaving 2 bases of the junction unmatched. There are 14 residues in the CDR3. The CDR3 sequence: CASSPGQGNEKLFF. The CDR3 region has the DNA TGTGCCAGCAGTCCGGGACAGGGGAATGAAAAACTGTTTTTT.

V and J are TRBV6-1 and TRBJ2-7; D perhaps matches TRBD1 (6 bases). This CDR3 contains 13 residues. In germline, CDR1 is MNHNS, CDR2 SASEGT. Trimming cost V 6 bases and J 9 bases, with 18 bases left between them. For the CDR3, the DNA is TGTGCCAGCAGCAATTCCCGGGACACATGGCAGTACTTC. Translation gives CASSNSRDTWQYF.

This clonotype was detected ten times or more. The chain is built from TRBV11-2 and TRBJ2-6; no clear D gene. Trimming stripped 5 bases from V and 4 bases from J, with 12 bases between. The CDR3 is made up of 15 amino acids. CDR1 and CDR2 from the germline V gene are SGHAT and FQNNGV. CDR3 nucleotides: TGTGCCAGCAGCATGGGTGTCACAGGGGCCAACGTCCTGACTTTC. This encodes CASSMGVTGANVLTF.

This clonotype has a count of ten or more. The chain is built from TRBV5-1 and TRBJ2-2, with a possible D match to TRBD2 (5 bases). The CDR3 is 14 residues long. Germline V gene data show CDR1 as SGHRS and CDR2 as YFSETQ. Deletions cut 4 bases from V and 4 bases from J, with 11 bases between. CDR3 region: CASSLLGGTGELFF. The DNA of the CDR3 is TGCGCCAGCAGCCTCCTAGGAGGCACCGGGGAGCTGTTTTTT.

This clonotype was observed many times. The gene calls are TRBV6-5 and TRBJ1-4; D unresolved. This CDR3 has 11 amino acids. Trimming removed 6 bases from V and 5 bases from J, with 4 bases in between. Per the germline V gene, CDR1 is MNHEY and CDR2 is SVGAGI. CDR3 sequence: CASRQNEKLFF. The CDR3 nucleotides are TGTGCCAGCAGACAGAATGAAAAACTGTTTTTT.

This clonotype was seen more than once but under ten times. CDR3: CASSLRTGTGDFYEQYF. The CDR3 DNA sequence: TGTGCCAGCAGTTTACGGACCGGGACAGGGGACTTCTACGAGCAGTACTTC. The chain is built from TRBV28 and TRBJ2-7; 10 bases match TRBD1. V was clipped by 2 bases and J by 3 bases; unmatched bases: 10. This CDR3 contains 17 residues. Germline lookup yields CDR1 MDHEN and CDR2 SYDVKM.

This clonotype has just a few counts. In DNA form, the CDR3 reads TGTGCCAGCAGCCAAGGACCTGTAACCAATGAGCAGTTCTTC. Protein: CASSQGPVTNEQFF. The gene calls are TRBV3-1 and TRBJ2-1; D not certain. The V and J ends lost 1 base and 6 bases respectively, with 10 bases between them. Germline V lookup: CDR1 LGHDT, CDR2 YNNKEL (reference sequence). The CDR3 runs 14 residues.

The chain is built from TRBV7-2 and TRBJ2-7, with D hard to call. The CDR3 contains 16 residues. Per the germline V gene, CDR1 is SGHTA and CDR2 is FQGNSA. V was shortened by 5 bases and J by 5 bases, with 22 bases between the two germline ends. CDR3 sequence reads: CASSARPMGGNHEQYF. In DNA, the CDR3 is TGTGCCAGCAGCGCCCGCCCCATGGGCGGAAACCACGAGCAGTACTTC. The variable domain in full, with the rest retrieved from reference TRBV7-2 and TRBJ2-7, is GAGVSQSPSNKVTEKGKDVELRCDPISGHTALYWYRQSLGQGLEFLIYFQGNSAPDKSGLPSDRFSAERTGGSVSTLTIQRTQQEDSAVYLCASSARPMGGNHEQYFGPGTRLTVT.

The genes are TRBV28 and TRBJ2-2; D ambiguous. Trimming took 5 bases from V and 0 from J, leaving 13 bases between them. The germline V gene has CDR1 MDHEN and CDR2 SYDVKM. The CDR3 totals 16 residues. The CDR3 DNA is TGTGCCAGCAGTCCGTTTGTCCAGCCGAACACCGGGGAGCTGTTTTTT. Residues: CASSPFVQPNTGELFF. Supplemented by reference TRBV28 and TRBJ2-2, the full variable domain reads DVKVTQSSRYLVKRTGEKVFLECVQDMDHENMFWYRQDPGLGLRLIYFSYDVKMKEKGDIPEGYSVSREKKERFSLILESASTNQTSMYLCASSPFVQPNTGELFFGEGSRLTVL.

This clonotype was observed many times. This chain joins TRBV4-3 and TRBJ2-1; TRBD1 matches 9 bases. The trim removed 2 bases at V and 2 bases at J, leaving 1 base unmatched. The CDR3 is 15 residues long. CDR1 LGHNA and CDR2 YSLEER come from the germline V gene. The CDR3 DNA reads TGCGCCAGCAGCCAAAGGACAGGGGCCTACAATGAGCAGTTCTTC. This codes for CASSQRTGAYNEQFF.

The chain carries TRBV2 and TRBJ1-5; D remains ambiguous. CDR1 and CDR2 from the germline V gene are SNHLY and FYNNEI. The CDR3 is made up of 15 amino acids. Trimming stripped 1 base from V and 3 bases from J, with 10 bases between. The CDR3 coding sequence is TGTGCCAGCAGTGAAGGGCAGACCCCCAATCAGCCCCAGCATTTT. This sequence encodes CASSEGQTPNQPQHF.

This clonotype was detected only a few times. CDR3 bases: TGTGCCAGCAGTCCAACCCCGAACACCGGGGAGCTGTTTTTT. Its translation: CASSPTPNTGELFF. The chain uses TRBV9 and TRBJ2-2; no firm D call. The CDR3 sequence is 14 residues long. Germline CDR1 and CDR2: SGDLS and YYNGEE. V was clipped by 5 bases and J by 0 bases, with 8 bases between them.

The chain employs TRBV6-1 and TRBJ2-7; TRBD2 matches 7 bases. The CDR3 consists of 14 residues. Germline loops: CDR1 MNHNS, CDR2 SASEGT. V lost 6 bases and J lost 2; bases outside the gene matches: 7. As DNA, the CDR3 is TGTGCCAGCAGCCCTCCTAGCGGTACCTACGAGCAGTACTTC. This gives the protein CASSPPSGTYEQYF.

This clonotype was observed at least ten times. This chain joins TRBV20-1 and TRBJ1-6; 9 nucleotides agree with TRBD1. The CDR3 totals 15 residues. Germline CDR1 and CDR2: DFQATT and SNEGSKA (reference sequence). V gave up 5 bases and J gave up 7 bases; unmatched junction bases: 9. The CDR3, as DNA: TGCAGTGCTTTATATACAGGGGGCGTCAATTCACCCCTCCACTTT. This translates into CSALYTGGVNSPLHF.

This clonotype occurred many times. The genes are TRBV11-3 and TRBJ2-3; TRBD2 aligns across 9 bases. From germline, CDR1 is SGHNT and CDR2 YENEEA. The junction had 20 bases not matched to a gene; V was cut back by 2 bases and J by 5 bases. The CDR3 covers 20 residues. The DNA for the CDR3 is TGTGCCAGCAGCTTAAGAATTAGCGGGAGTTCTGACGCCGCCAGAGATACGCAGTATTTT. This codes for CASSLRISGSSDAARDTQYF.

V and J are TRBV4-3 and TRBJ1-1; D may be TRBD1 (5 bases). Per the germline V gene, CDR1 is LGHNA and CDR2 is YSLEER. The CDR3 sequence is 14 residues long. V lost 1 base to trimming and J lost 4 bases, with 10 bases between them. In nucleotides, the CDR3 is TGCGCCAGCAGCCAAGCGAGGGGTCCCACTGAAGCTTTCTTT. Translated, it gives CASSQARGPTEAFF.

This clonotype was observed at least ten times. The chain combines TRBV6-2 or TRBV6-3 with TRBJ2-1, with 11 positions matching TRBD2. Germline CDR1 MNHEY, CDR2 SVGEGT. This CDR3 region has 17 residues. The ends lost 6 bases at V and 7 bases at J; junction bases unmatched: 14. The CDR3 here is CASRRPPFSSGRNEQFF. Here the CDR3 DNA reads TGTGCCAGCAGACGACCCCCTTTTTCTAGCGGGAGGAATGAGCAGTTCTTC.

This clonotype was seen a few times. The CDR3 region is CASSPYGQGGGYTF. The CDR3 nucleotides are TGTGCCAGCAGTCCCTACGGACAGGGGGGAGGCTACACCTTC. The V and J genes are TRBV28 and TRBJ1-2; 10 bases map to TRBD1. This CDR3 comprises 14 residues. Germline trimming cut 5 bases from V and 8 bases from J; bases unmatched to any gene: 8. The germline V gene encodes CDR1 MDHEN and CDR2 SYDVKM.

This clonotype was observed at least ten times. The chain recombines TRBV7-8 with TRBJ1-1; TRBD1 might be the D (6 bases). V lost 3 bases to trimming and J lost 1 base, with 6 bases between them. CDR1 is SGHVS and CDR2 is FQNEAQ in the germline V gene. This CDR3 contains 13 residues. The CDR3, as DNA: TGTGCCAGCAGCTTCAGGGGGAACACTGAAGCTTTCTTT. Amino acids: CASSFRGNTEAFF.

The chain combines TRBV27 with TRBJ1-3; D gene uncertain. CDR3 size: 20 residues. CDR1 is MNHEY, CDR2 SMNVEV, per germline (reference sequence). The germline V and J ends were trimmed by 0 bases and 0 bases, with 21 bases remaining between them. The CDR3 loop is CASSLSFSFLTASSGNTIYF. In DNA form, the CDR3 reads TGTGCCAGCAGTTTATCGTTTTCCTTTCTGACCGCAAGCTCTGGAAACACCATATATTTT.

This clonotype was counted at least ten times. CDR3 residues: CASSYSVEREQYF. CDR3 DNA sequence: TGTGCCAGCAGTTACTCGGTCGAGCGCGAGCAGTACTTC. The V and J genes are TRBV6-5 and TRBJ2-7; no clear D gene. Looked up from germline, CDR1 is MNHEY and CDR2 is SVGAGI. V dropped 0 bases and J dropped 6 bases, with 9 bases sitting between them. The CDR3 is 13 residues long.

This chain connects TRBV7-2 to TRBJ2-7; D might be TRBD1 (7 bases). The CDR3 length is 16 residues. The V end lost 1 base, the J end lost 0 bases, and 13 bases lay between the germline ends. Germline V gene lookup returns CDR1 SGHTA and CDR2 FQGNSA. The CDR3 sequence is CASSLVRGQPSYEQYF. The CDR3 DNA sequence: TGTGCCAGCAGCTTAGTGCGGGGACAGCCCTCCTACGAGCAGTACTTC.

The table lists this clonotype with a few counts. The CDR3 sequence: CASRATGMEFF. CDR3 DNA sequence: TGTGCCAGCAGGGCTACCGGGATGGAGTTCTTC. The chain combines TRBV12-3 or TRBV12-4 with TRBJ2-1, with a possible D match to TRBD2 (5 bases). This CDR3 has 11 residues. V dropped 6 bases and J dropped 14 bases, with 14 bases sitting between them.

The V gene is TRBV7-2, the J gene TRBJ2-5; no firm D call. The CDR3 sequence is 15 residues long. Germline loops: CDR1 SGHTA, CDR2 FQGNSA. V was pared by 2 bases and J by 4 bases, with 14 bases between. As DNA, the CDR3 is TGTGCCAGCAGCTTAAGTAGGACCTGGGGAGAGACCCAGTACTTC. The encoded protein is CASSLSRTWGETQYF.